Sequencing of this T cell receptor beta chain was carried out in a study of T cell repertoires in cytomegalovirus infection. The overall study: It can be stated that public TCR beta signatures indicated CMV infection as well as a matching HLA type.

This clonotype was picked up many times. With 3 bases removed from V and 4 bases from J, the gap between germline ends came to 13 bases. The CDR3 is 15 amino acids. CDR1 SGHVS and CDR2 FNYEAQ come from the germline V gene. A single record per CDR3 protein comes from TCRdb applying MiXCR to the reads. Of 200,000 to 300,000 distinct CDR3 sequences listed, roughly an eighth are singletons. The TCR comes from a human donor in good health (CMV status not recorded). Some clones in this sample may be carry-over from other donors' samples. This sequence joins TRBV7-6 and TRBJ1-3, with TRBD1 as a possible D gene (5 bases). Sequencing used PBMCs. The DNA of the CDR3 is TGTGCCAGCAGCTTTTCACAGGCGTTGGGAAACACCATATATTTT. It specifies CASSFSQALGNTIYF.